This TCR beta chain originates from a study of blood T cell repertoires in COVID-19. About the research overall: The samples span acute and convalescent COVID-19 from the United States, Italy and Spain. PBMCs, B-cell-depleted T cells, or T cells provided the cDNA or gDNA that made up the material.

Germline V gene data show CDR1 as SNHLY and CDR2 as FYNNEI. The CDR3 sequence is 17 residues long. Trimming cost V 1 base and J 4 bases; bases outside gene matches: 8. Authors' processing steps: Quantification of nucleated cells was approximated via reference gene primer amplification. Only in-frame clones appear in the TCRdb table, and some are missing; sequencing was by immunoSEQ multiplex PCR. The DNA was the basis for D and trimming; V, J and clone size are from that table. This sample has hundreds of thousands of clones, with around 85% found just once. The clonotype originates from a middle-aged man with active or convalescent COVID-19. V usage is TRBV2 and J usage is TRBJ2-5, with 11 bases matching TRBD2. The sequencing sample was made of peripheral blood. The CDR3 region is CASSEGLGLAGGETQYF. The CDR3 DNA reads as TGTGCCAGCAGTGAAGGGTTAGGGCTAGCGGGGGGAGAGACCCAGTACTTC.